This TCR beta chain is drawn from a study of cytomegalovirus exposure and HLA in healthy donors. Study background: The study's early data release held roughly 90 million unique TCRs from HLA-typed donors. Points from the study as a whole: In vitro experiments confirmed that a few CMV-associated chains were specific for CMV antigens. Most sequenced TCRs were rare (though some public TCRs occurred in many donors). Association with HLA alleles at 0.05 false discovery rate was found for around 17,000 TCR beta sequences in a later analysis.

The PCR ran on 60 Vbeta and 13 Jbeta primers. TCRdb's table, derived via immunoSEQ multiplex PCR, lists solely in-frame clones and lacks some. The table lists 150,000 to 200,000 clones, 81% of them singletons. The length of the CDR3 is 15 residues. The germline gives CDR1 MNHEY, CDR2 SMNVEV (reference sequence). V lost 4 bases, J lost 7 bases, and 19 bases lay in between. Details on this clone: What it recognizes is unknown.

The clonotype comes from a man aged 45-65 years in good health and CMV-seropositive. The chain uses TRBV27 and TRBJ1-1; D is possibly TRBD1 (5 bases). The sequenced sample was PBMCs. For the CDR3, the DNA is TGTGCCAGCAGTTACGGCCGACTGGAAAGGGGTGAAGCTTTCTTT. It codes for CASSYGRLERGEAFF.